The source of this T cell receptor beta chain is a study of blood T cells in healthy people across ages. No fewer than 5.5 micrograms of total RNA were isolated from every sample. This CDR3 contains 21 residues. Germline V CDR1 and CDR2: LGHDT, YNNKEL (reference sequence). V was shortened by 4 bases and J by 0 bases, with 29 bases between the two germline ends. A J-beta primer mix and a sample-barcoded 5' primer were used in a second PCR of about 7 to 12 cycles. Each CDR3 protein is one row after TCRdb ran MiXCR on the 5' RACE reads. The sample lists some 920,000 distinct CDR3 sequences, just over 50% occurring once.

The sequenced material came from blood. This clonotype originated in a woman between 55 and 75 years old in good health. This rearrangement joins TRBV3-1 to TRBJ2-3; D is perhaps TRBD2 (6 bases). The CDR3 sequence: CASSRPRGSGMSSASTDTQYF. The DNA for the CDR3 is TGTGCCAGCAGCCGACCACGGGGGTCCGGGATGTCTAGCGCCAGCACAGATACGCAGTATTTT.